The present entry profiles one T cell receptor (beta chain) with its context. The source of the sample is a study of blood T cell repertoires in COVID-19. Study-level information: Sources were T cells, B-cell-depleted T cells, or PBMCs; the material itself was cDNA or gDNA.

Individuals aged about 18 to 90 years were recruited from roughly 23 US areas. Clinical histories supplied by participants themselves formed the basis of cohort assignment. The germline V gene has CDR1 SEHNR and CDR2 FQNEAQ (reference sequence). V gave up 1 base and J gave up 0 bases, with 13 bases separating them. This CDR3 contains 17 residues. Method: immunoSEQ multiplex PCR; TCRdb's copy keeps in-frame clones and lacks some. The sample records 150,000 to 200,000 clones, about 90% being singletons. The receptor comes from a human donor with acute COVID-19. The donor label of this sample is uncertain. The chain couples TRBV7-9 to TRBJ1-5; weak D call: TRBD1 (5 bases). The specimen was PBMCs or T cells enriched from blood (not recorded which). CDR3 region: CASSLVSSGTSNQPQHF. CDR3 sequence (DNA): TGTGCCAGCAGCTTAGTTTCTAGCGGGACTAGCAATCAGCCCCAGCATTTT.